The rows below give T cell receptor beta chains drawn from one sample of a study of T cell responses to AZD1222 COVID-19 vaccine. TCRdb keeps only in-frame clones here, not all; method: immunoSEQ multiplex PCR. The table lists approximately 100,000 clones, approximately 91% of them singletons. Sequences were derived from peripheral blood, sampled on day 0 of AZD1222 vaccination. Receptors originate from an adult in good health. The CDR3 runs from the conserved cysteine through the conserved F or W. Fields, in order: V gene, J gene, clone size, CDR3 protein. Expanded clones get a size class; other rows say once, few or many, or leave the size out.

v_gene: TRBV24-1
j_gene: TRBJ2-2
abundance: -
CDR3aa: CATSDFAQDNTGELFF

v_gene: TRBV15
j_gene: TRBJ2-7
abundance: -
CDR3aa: CATSRKGRDSPAEQYF

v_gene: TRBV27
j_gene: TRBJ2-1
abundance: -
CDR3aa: CASAVSGPYNEQFF

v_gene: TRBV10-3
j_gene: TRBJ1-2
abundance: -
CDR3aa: CAISESVAGAGVGYTF

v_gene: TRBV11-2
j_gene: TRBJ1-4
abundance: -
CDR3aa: CASSLVGTGTSEKLFF

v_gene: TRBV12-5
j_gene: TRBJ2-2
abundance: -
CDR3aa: CASGGTGIYPGELFF

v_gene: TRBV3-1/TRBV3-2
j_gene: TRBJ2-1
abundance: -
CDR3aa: CASSQPSSGNNEQFF

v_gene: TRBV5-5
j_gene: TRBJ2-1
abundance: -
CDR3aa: CASTGWSSYNEQFF

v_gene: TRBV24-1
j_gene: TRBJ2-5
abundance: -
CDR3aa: CATSDPLAAVETQYF

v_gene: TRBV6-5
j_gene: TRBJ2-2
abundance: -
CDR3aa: CASSPGEGEFGELFF

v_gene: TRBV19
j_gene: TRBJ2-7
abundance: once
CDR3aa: CASSIGPGQGIYEQYF

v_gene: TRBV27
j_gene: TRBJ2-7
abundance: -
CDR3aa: CASSLYWDRTYEQYF

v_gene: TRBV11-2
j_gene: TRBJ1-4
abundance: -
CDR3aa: CASSLGGVEKLFF

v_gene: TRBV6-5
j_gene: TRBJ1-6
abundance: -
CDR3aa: CASSYFDRGGSPLHF

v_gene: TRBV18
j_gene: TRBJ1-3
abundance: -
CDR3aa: CASSAGVSGNTIYF

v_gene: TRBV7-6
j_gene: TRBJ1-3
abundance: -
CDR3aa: CASSSYKSSGNTIYF

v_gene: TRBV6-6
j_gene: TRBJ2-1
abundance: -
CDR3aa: CASSNQGGDEQFF

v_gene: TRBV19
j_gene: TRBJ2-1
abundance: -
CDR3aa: CASSIPQTSGPMFHSYNEQFF

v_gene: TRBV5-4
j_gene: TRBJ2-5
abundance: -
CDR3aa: CASSLLAEYQETQYF

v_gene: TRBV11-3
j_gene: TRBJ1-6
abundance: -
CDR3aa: CASTPRGGEDSPLHF

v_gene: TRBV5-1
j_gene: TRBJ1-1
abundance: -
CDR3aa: CASSGTGGSLVTEAFF

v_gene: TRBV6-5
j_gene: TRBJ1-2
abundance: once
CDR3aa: CASSPTGNYGYTF

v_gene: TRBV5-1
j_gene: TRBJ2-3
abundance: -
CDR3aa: CASSLAGTDTQYF

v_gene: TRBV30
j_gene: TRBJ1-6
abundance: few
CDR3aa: CAWSATSGTGGSSPLHF

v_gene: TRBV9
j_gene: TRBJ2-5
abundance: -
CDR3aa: CASSPDGGPQETQYF

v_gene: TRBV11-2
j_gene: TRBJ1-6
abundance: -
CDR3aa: CASSLVGDKSPLHF

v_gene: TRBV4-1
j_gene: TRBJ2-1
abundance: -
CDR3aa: CASSQVLTDNEQFF

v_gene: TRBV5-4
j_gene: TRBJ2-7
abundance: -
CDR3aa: CASSHRTGGVYEQYF

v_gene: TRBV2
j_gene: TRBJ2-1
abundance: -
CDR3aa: CANLPYNEQFF

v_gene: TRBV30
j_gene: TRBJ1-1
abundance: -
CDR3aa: CAWSVPSSTEAFF

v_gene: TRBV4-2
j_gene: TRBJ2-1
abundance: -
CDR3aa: CASSHLSGLSSYNEQFF

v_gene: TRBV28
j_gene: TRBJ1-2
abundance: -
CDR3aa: CASSPGQEYGYTF